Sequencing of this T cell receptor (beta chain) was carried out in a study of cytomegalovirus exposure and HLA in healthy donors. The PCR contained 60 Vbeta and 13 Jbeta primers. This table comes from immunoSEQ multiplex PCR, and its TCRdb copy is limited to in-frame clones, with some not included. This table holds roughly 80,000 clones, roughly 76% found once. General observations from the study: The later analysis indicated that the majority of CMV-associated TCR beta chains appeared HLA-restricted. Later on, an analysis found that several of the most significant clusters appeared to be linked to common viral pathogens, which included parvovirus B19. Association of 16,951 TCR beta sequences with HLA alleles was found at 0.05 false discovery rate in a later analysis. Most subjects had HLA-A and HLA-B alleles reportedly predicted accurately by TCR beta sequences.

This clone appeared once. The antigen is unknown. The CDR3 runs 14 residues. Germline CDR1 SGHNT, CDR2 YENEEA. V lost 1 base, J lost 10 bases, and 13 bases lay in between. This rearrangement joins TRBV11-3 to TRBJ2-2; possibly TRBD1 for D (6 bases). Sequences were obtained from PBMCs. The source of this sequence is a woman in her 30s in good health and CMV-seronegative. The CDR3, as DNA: TGTGCCAGCAGCTTAGGGACAGCAAATAAGGAGCTGTTTTTT. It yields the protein CASSLGTANKELFF.